Listed here are 22 T cell receptor beta chains from one sample, sequenced in a study of tumor-infiltrating lymphocytes in primary liver carcinoma. Blood RNA came from unsorted whole blood; germline DNA was also extracted. The template, around 540 ng total RNA, yielded TCR beta cDNA made with a constant-region primer. Employing slightly modified ARM-PCR, three nested multiplex PCR rounds were run, and these gave rise to the TCR beta libraries. TRBV1-TRBV30 forward and Cbeta reverse primers drove the first two approximately 10-cycle rounds. TCRdb used MiXCR to reprocess the multiplex PCR reads, holding one entry per CDR3 protein. The sample carries 300,000 to 350,000 distinct CDR3 sequences, approximately 64% recorded once. The sequenced sample was peripheral blood. These receptors were taken from a man aged 40-49 years with primary liver carcinoma and hepatitis B virus infection.

A note on this clonotype: At one end, the junction sequence differs from germline, possibly due to a read error. The CDR3 region is CASSSRQGPVELFF. In DNA, the CDR3 is TGTGCCAGCAGCTCACGACAGGGCCCCGTCGAGCTGTTCTTC. The rearrangement joins TRBV7-8 to TRBJ2-1; 7 bases map to TRBD1. This CDR3 spans 14 amino acids. Germline V gives CDR1 SGHVS, CDR2 FQNEAQ.

This chain links TRBV6-2 or TRBV6-3 with TRBJ2-7; 10 bases agree with TRBD1. J lost 4 bases, V lost 7 bases, and 10 bases had no gene match. Germline loops: CDR1 MNHEY, CDR2 SVGEGT. The CDR3 loop spans 15 amino acids. The CDR3 reads CASNNSGTGVYEQYF. The CDR3, as DNA: TGTGCCAGCAACAATTCCGGGACAGGGGTGTACGAGCAGTACTTC.

In regard to this clonotype: This sequence may be a read error, since a much larger clone differs from it by one base. The V gene is TRBV4-3, the J gene TRBJ1-2; D possibly corresponds to TRBD1 (5 bases). Germline V CDR1 and CDR2: LGHNA, YSLEER. V lost 0 bases and J 6 bases, leaving 11 bases between the germline ends. The CDR3 length is 14 residues. As DNA, the CDR3 is TGCGCCAGCAGCCAAGACCTGGACATCAATGGCTACACCTTC. Translated: CASSQDLDINGYTF.

The chain recombines TRBV18 with TRBJ2-3; D is unclear. Germline lookup yields CDR1 KGHSH and CDR2 LQKENI. CDR3 length equals 12 residues. Trimming took 3 bases from V and 3 from J, leaving 4 bases between them. CDR3 nucleotides: TGTGCCAGCTCACCGGAGACAGATACGCAGTATTTT. It encodes CASSPETDTQYF.

This rearrangement joins TRBV11-2 to TRBJ2-1; TRBD2 might be the D (5 bases). The germline V and J ends were trimmed by 5 bases and 4 bases, with 15 bases remaining between them. The germline V gene encodes CDR1 SGHAT and CDR2 FQNNGV. CDR3 length equals 15 residues. CDR3 in DNA: TGTGCCAGCAGCACCAGCCCGGGATTATACAATGAGCAGTTCTTC. It yields the protein CASSTSPGLYNEQFF.

The chain joins TRBV11-2 to TRBJ1-2; a weak D match, TRBD1 (6 bases). Per germline, CDR1 SGHAT and CDR2 FQNNGV. The CDR3 has 13 residues. The V and J ends lost 8 bases and 0 bases respectively, with 10 bases between them. CDR3 protein: CASPRTANYGYTF. The DNA for the CDR3 is TGTGCCAGCCCGCGGACAGCTAACTATGGCTACACCTTC.

The V gene is TRBV18, the J gene TRBJ2-5, with 7 positions matching TRBD2. This CDR3 contains 15 residues. Germline values: CDR1 KGHSH, CDR2 LQKENI. V lost 2 bases to trimming and J lost 5 bases; unmatched junction nucleotides: 8. The CDR3 sequence: CASSPTSVRGETQYF. The DNA for the CDR3 is TGTGCCAGCTCACCAACTAGCGTGAGAGGGGAGACCCAGTACTTC.

Worth noting for this clonotype: A single base separates this from a much larger clone, so it may be a read error. The rearrangement joins TRBV6-1 to TRBJ1-2; no firm D call. The CDR3 runs 11 residues. In germline, CDR1 is MNHNS, CDR2 SASEGT. CDR3 sequence: CASRLTVASMF. CDR3 nucleotide sequence: TGTGCCAGCAGATTAACAGTGGCGTCGATGTTC.

The sample holds many counts of this clonotype. The CDR3 protein is CASSVGQTNQPQHF. The CDR3 DNA reads as TGTGCCAGCAGTGTGGGACAAACCAATCAGCCCCAGCATTTT. The chain joins TRBV6-1 to TRBJ1-5; tentative D call: TRBD1 (6 bases). Trimming took 4 bases from V and 3 from J, leaving 10 bases between them. The CDR3 spans 14 residues. In germline, CDR1 is MNHNS, CDR2 SASEGT.

For this clonotype: The CDR3 end shows no conserved phenylalanine or tryptophan, and so a read error is likely. The chain employs TRBV12-3 or TRBV12-4 and TRBJ1-1, with D possibly TRBD1 on 6 matching bases. The CDR3 runs to 15 residues. The CDR3 bases are TGTGCCAGCAAACCCAACAGGGAAGTGAACACTGAGGCTTTCTAT. Residues: CASKPNREVNTEAFY.

The chain has TRBV5-1 and TRBJ2-7; 9 nucleotides agree with TRBD2. The V segment lost 4 bases and the J segment 3 bases; nucleotides outside the gene matches: 11. CDR3 length: 16 residues. The germline CDR1 and CDR2 sequences are SGHRS and YFSETQ. The CDR3 spells CASSLGSTSGVYEQYF. DNA for the CDR3: TGCGCCAGCAGCCTGGGGTCGACTAGCGGAGTCTACGAGCAGTACTTC.

The rearrangement joins TRBV6-1 to TRBJ2-3; possible D gene TRBD1, 6 bases. CDR3 length equals 12 residues. Germline CDR1 MNHNS, CDR2 SASEGT. V was pared by 11 bases and J by 5 bases, with 14 bases between. The CDR3 DNA follows: TGTGCCCTAGGGGGAGATATAGATACGCAGTATTTT. This sequence encodes CALGGDIDTQYF.

Concerning this clonotype: Without the conserved terminal phenylalanine or tryptophan, this CDR3 likely stems from a read error. The V and J genes are TRBV11-2 and TRBJ2-3, with D possibly matching TRBD1 (6 bases). Germline CDR1 SGHAT, CDR2 FQNNGV. CDR3 length: 20 amino acids. CDR3 amino acids: CASSLGRSHVLTGVTDMQYY. The CDR3 DNA sequence: TGTGCCAGCAGCTTAGGCCGTTCACACGTTCTGACAGGAGTAACAGATATGCAGTATTAT.

In regard to this clonotype: A much larger clone sits a single nucleotide away, making a read error possible. The chain is built from TRBV4-2 and TRBJ2-1, with TRBD2 matching over 9 bases. The J segment lost 3 bases and the V segment lost 0 bases, leaving 6 bases of the junction unmatched. The CDR3 covers 17 residues. CDR1 is LGHNA and CDR2 is YNFKEQ in the germline V gene. The DNA for the CDR3 is TGTGCCAGCAGCCAAGACGTCCTGACTAGCGGCTACAATGAGCAGTTCTTC. It encodes CASSQDVLTSGYNEQFF.

Note on this clonotype: A much larger clonotype is one base distant, so this may be a read error. V usage is TRBV10-3 and J usage is TRBJ2-7, with unresolved D. From germline, CDR1 is ENHRY and CDR2 SYGVKD. The length of the CDR3 is 12 residues. The V and J ends lost 3 bases and 5 bases respectively, with 8 bases between them. The CDR3 DNA reads TGTGCCATCAGTGAAGTGTCTGACGAGCAGTACTTC. Encoded protein: CAISEVSDEQYF.

This clonotype was recorded many times. The J gene is TRBJ2-7, the V gene TRBV11-2; D unresolved. The CDR3 sequence is 13 residues long. The V gene's germline CDR1 is SGHAT and CDR2 FQNNGV. V lost 5 bases and J 1 base, leaving 9 bases between the germline ends. The CDR3 sequence is CASSRTQSYEQYF. Written as DNA, the CDR3 is TGTGCCAGCAGCCGAACACAGTCCTACGAGCAGTACTTC.

With respect to this clonotype: One base away lies a much larger clone, so this may be a sequencing read error. The rearrangement joins TRBV10-2 to TRBJ2-1, with a weak D call TRBD1 (6 bases). The CDR3 runs to 14 residues. CDR1 is WSHSY, CDR2 SAAADI, per germline. This CDR3 reads CASSEWTRGNEHFF. DNA for the CDR3: TGCGCCAGCAGTGAATGGACCAGGGGCAATGAGCACTTCTTC.

The V call is TRBV5-1, the J call TRBJ1-1; the D is unclear. Per germline, CDR1 SGHRS and CDR2 YFSETQ. Trimming left V 5 bases short and J 0 bases short, with 17 bases between. This CDR3 comprises 16 residues. CDR3 sequence: CASRIRSQCMNTEAFF. As DNA, the CDR3 is TGCGCCAGCAGGATTAGGTCGCAGTGCATGAACACTGAAGCTTTCTTT.

In regard to this clonotype: A much larger clone lies one base from this, so it may be a read error. In this CDR3 the conserved last residue, phenylalanine or tryptophan, is missing, so a read error is likely. The chain employs TRBV6-5 and TRBJ2-7; a weak D match, TRBD1 (5 bases). CDR3 size: 14 residues. Germline assignment: CDR1 MNHEY and CDR2 SVGAGI. Trimming pared 6 bases from V and 0 bases from J, leaving 12 bases between. CDR3 sequence reads: CASRAGFSSYEQYL. As DNA, the CDR3 is TGTGCCAGCAGAGCAGGGTTTAGCTCCTACGAGCAGTACTTA.

As for this clonotype: In this CDR3 the conserved last residue, phenylalanine or tryptophan, is missing, so a read error is likely. This sequence joins TRBV11-2 and TRBJ2-1, with D maybe TRBD1 (6 bases). CDR3 length equals 15 residues. V dropped 0 bases and J dropped 3 bases, with 9 bases sitting between them. The germline V gene encodes CDR1 SGHAT and CDR2 FQNNGV. In DNA, the CDR3 is TGTGCCAGCAGCTTAGAGGACAGAGTCTACAATGAGCAGTTCTTA. It encodes CASSLEDRVYNEQFL.

The rearrangement joins TRBV11-2 to TRBJ2-7, with 9 nucleotides matching TRBD1. Germline loops: CDR1 SGHAT, CDR2 FQNNGV. V dropped 1 base and J dropped 2; count of bases not matched to a gene: 3. The CDR3 sequence is 15 residues long. CDR3 sequence (DNA): TGTGCCAGCAGCTTAGTGGGACAGGGTGCCTACGAGCAGTACTTC. The encoded protein is CASSLVGQGAYEQYF.

This rearrangement joins TRBV2 to TRBJ1-5; tentatively, D is TRBD1 (6 bases). Trimming took 5 bases from V and 0 from J, leaving 11 bases between them. The CDR3 consists of 15 residues. Germline loops: CDR1 SNHLY, CDR2 FYNNEI. In nucleotides, the CDR3 is TGTGCCAGCAGTCCAGGGGACGTTAGCAATCAGCCCCAGCATTTT. It codes for CASSPGDVSNQPQHF.